The TCR beta chain described here comes from a study of blood T cells in healthy people across ages. Study outcomes and limitations: The CMV status of each donor remained undetermined, and this could have confounded shifts in expanded clonotypes. The study regarded diversity estimates from one million T cells as underestimates.

This clonotype was observed a handful of times. What it binds is not known. A second PCR, run for roughly 7 to 11 cycles, used a sample-barcoded 5' primer plus a J-beta primer mix. In TCRdb, the 5' RACE reads were re-called with MiXCR into one record per CDR3 protein. The table has about a million distinct CDR3 sequences, around two fifths seen once; the top ten hold around 12%. Germline assignment: CDR1 SGDLS and CDR2 YYNGEE. The CDR3 loop spans 10 amino acids. Trimming removed 8 bases from V and 6 bases from J, with 6 bases in between. The V and J genes are TRBV9 and TRBJ2-1; D is unresolved. Specimen: blood. The source is a man between 18 and 29 years old in good health. CDR3 in amino acids: CASFLNEQFF. The CDR3 DNA reads as TGTGCCAGTTTCCTCAATGAGCAGTTCTTC.